The rows below give T cell receptor beta chains drawn from one sample of a study of T cell responses to AZD1222 COVID-19 vaccine. Clones were read by immunoSEQ multiplex PCR, and TCRdb kept only the in-frame ones, dropping some. The sample yields more than 85,000 clones, roughly 84% seen once. The material was peripheral blood, obtained 28 days after the second AZD1222 dose. These receptors were obtained from an adult who received the AZD1222 COVID-19 vaccine. Each CDR3 is given with its conserved first and last residue. A D gene is named only where the DNA matches it firmly. Not all rows give a size; the values are once, few, many and, for expanded clones, a class.

V	size	J	D	CDR3	DNA
TRBV11-2	.	TRBJ2-7	.	CASSLGPNRYEQYF	TGTGCCAGCAGCTTAGGCCCTAACCGTTACGAGCAGTACTTC
TRBV6-5	.	TRBJ2-1	.	CASSYASASYNEQFF	TGTGCCAGCAGTTATGCTAGCGCATCCTACAATGAGCAGTTCTTC
TRBV11-2	.	TRBJ2-1	.	CASSFVDSSYNEQFF	TGTGCCAGCAGCTTCGTGGATAGCTCCTACAATGAGCAGTTCTTC
TRBV4-2	.	TRBJ2-3	.	CASSQGSQGADTQYF	TGTGCCAGCAGCCAAGGTTCACAAGGTGCAGATACGCAGTATTTT
TRBV6-5	.	TRBJ2-3	.	CASKVARGRTDTQYF	TGTGCCAGCAAGGTGGCGCGAGGCCGTACAGATACGCAGTATTTT
TRBV7-2	.	TRBJ2-7	TRBD1	CASSSGTGYYEQYF	TGTGCCAGCAGCTCGGGGACAGGGTACTACGAGCAGTACTTC
TRBV5-1	.	TRBJ1-2	.	CASSLGYQVGSYGYTF	TGCGCCAGCAGCTTGGGCTACCAGGTTGGTTCCTATGGCTACACCTTC
TRBV11-2	.	TRBJ1-6	TRBD1	CASSPDRADSPLHF	TGTGCCAGCAGCCCAGACAGGGCAGATTCACCCCTCCACTTT
TRBV5-1	.	TRBJ2-7	.	CASSSQTGRSYEQYF	TGCGCCAGCAGCTCACAAACGGGGCGGTCCTACGAGCAGTACTTC
TRBV7-2	.	TRBJ2-7	TRBD2	CASSLGLAGVGEQYF	TGTGCCAGCAGCCTTGGACTAGCGGGAGTAGGGGAGCAGTACTTC
TRBV25-1	.	TRBJ2-3	.	CASSAPPDTQYF	TGTGCCAGCAGTGCCCCCCCAGATACGCAGTATTTT
TRBV10-3	.	TRBJ2-3	TRBD1	CAISWDRGNPLDSTDTQYF	TGTGCCATCAGTTGGGACAGGGGGAATCCCCTTGATAGCACAGATACGCAGTATTTT
TRBV4-1	.	TRBJ2-3	TRBD2	CASSPGGDTDTQYF	TGCGCCAGCAGCCCCGGGGGGGACACAGATACGCAGTATTTT
TRBV5-1	.	TRBJ2-2	TRBD2	CASSSGLAGGELFF	TGCGCCAGCAGCTCCGGACTAGCGGGAGGGGAGCTGTTTTTT
TRBV5-1	few	TRBJ2-7	.	CASSLSQGNHEQYF	TGCGCCAGCAGCTTGAGTCAGGGCAACCACGAGCAGTACTTC
TRBV29-1	few	TRBJ2-7	TRBD1	CSVGRQGTYEQYF	TGCAGCGTTGGTCGACAGGGTACCTACGAGCAGTACTTC
TRBV27	few	TRBJ1-5	.	CASSFLGAQPQHF	TGTGCCAGCAGTTTTCTGGGCGCTCAGCCCCAGCATTTT
TRBV19	.	TRBJ1-6	.	CASSITGGSYNSPLHF	TGTGCCAGTAGTATAACTGGCGGCAGCTATAATTCACCCCTCCACTTT
TRBV11-2	.	TRBJ2-5	.	CASSLGVGAWRTETQYF	TGTGCCAGCAGCTTAGGTGTCGGAGCGTGGCGGACGGAGACCCAGTACTTC
TRBV7-8	.	TRBJ1-5	.	CASSLGSGSGGGQPQHF	TGTGCCAGCAGCTTAGGCTCGGGGTCTGGTGGGGGTCAGCCCCAGCATTTT
TRBV4-1	.	TRBJ1-5	.	CASSQVPGVRSNQPQHF	TGCGCCAGCAGCCAAGTTCCAGGGGTGCGGAGCAATCAGCCCCAGCATTTT
TRBV30	.	TRBJ1-1	TRBD1	CAWAGQGNTEAFF	TGTGCCTGGGCTGGACAGGGGAACACTGAAGCTTTCTTT
TRBV4-3	.	TRBJ1-1	.	CASSQAGNTEAFF	TGCGCCAGCAGCCAAGCAGGGAACACTGAAGCTTTCTTT
TRBV18	.	TRBJ2-1	TRBD1	CASSPGTENNEQFF	TGTGCCAGCTCACCCGGGACAGAAAACAATGAGCAGTTCTTC
TRBV5-1	few	TRBJ1-1	TRBD1	CASSIGQAWGTEAFF	TGCGCCAGCAGCATTGGACAGGCATGGGGGACTGAAGCTTTCTTT
TRBV6-1	.	TRBJ1-5	.	CASSENSRGGLLGGQPQHF	TGTGCCAGCAGTGAAAACTCAAGAGGCGGGCTCTTAGGCGGACAGCCCCAGCATTTT
TRBV5-1	once	TRBJ1-3	.	CASSSRDPGNTIYF	TGCGCCAGCAGCTCCCGGGACCCTGGAAACACCATATATTTT
TRBV3-1/TRBV3-2	.	TRBJ2-3	.	CASSQAPDTQYF	TGTGCCAGCAGCCAAGCCCCAGATACGCAGTATTTT
TRBV2	.	TRBJ1-4	.	CASTVGRTTNEKLFF	TGTGCCAGCACCGTAGGACGAACAACTAATGAAAAACTGTTTTTT
TRBV10-3	.	TRBJ1-6	.	CAIRDQGVFSPLHF	TGTGCCATCAGGGATCAGGGAGTCTTTTCACCCCTCCACTTT
TRBV14	.	TRBJ1-6	TRBD1	CASSQAGTGVNSPLHF	TGTGCCAGCAGCCAAGCCGGGACAGGGGTTAATTCACCCCTCCACTTT
TRBV7-2	.	TRBJ2-1	TRBD2	CARAGLAGNEQFF	TGTGCCAGGGCGGGACTAGCGGGCAATGAGCAGTTCTTC
TRBV7-8	.	TRBJ2-6	.	CASSFGSSGANVLTF	TGTGCCAGCAGCTTTGGCAGCTCTGGGGCCAACGTCCTGACTTTC
TRBV6-5	once	TRBJ1-6	TRBD1	CASSRQGTSPLHF	TGTGCCAGCAGCCGACAGGGTACTTCACCCCTCCACTTT
TRBV2	.	TRBJ1-1	.	CASSESPGDGVAFF	TGTGCCAGCAGTGAAAGCCCAGGGGATGGTGTAGCTTTCTTT
TRBV30	.	TRBJ2-5	.	CAWSNKAPRLIQYF	TGTGCCTGGTCAAACAAGGCCCCCAGGTTGATCCAGTACTTC
TRBV6-5	.	TRBJ2-5	TRBD2	CASSPGGETQYF	TGTGCCAGCAGCCCGGGGGGAGAGACCCAGTACTTC
TRBV5-1	.	TRBJ1-4	TRBD1	CASSSGTDFEKLFF	TGCGCCAGCAGCTCCGGGACAGACTTTGAAAAACTGTTTTTT
TRBV7-9	.	TRBJ1-4	.	CASSTGSRGRNEKLFF	TGTGCCAGCAGCACCGGGTCCAGAGGGAGAAATGAAAAACTGTTTTTT
TRBV15	.	TRBJ2-7	TRBD2	CATSKPSGYEQYF	TGTGCCACCAGCAAACCTAGCGGCTACGAGCAGTACTTC
TRBV4-1	.	TRBJ2-1	.	CASSQVDYNEQFF	TGCGCCAGCAGCCAAGTTGACTACAATGAGCAGTTCTTC
TRBV4-1	.	TRBJ2-2	.	CASSPHTGELFF	TGCGCCAGCAGTCCTCACACCGGGGAGCTGTTTTTT
TRBV12-3/TRBV12-4	few	TRBJ2-7	.	CASSFRSSYEQYF	TGTGCCAGCAGTTTTAGGAGCTCCTACGAGCAGTACTTC
TRBV2	.	TRBJ1-5	TRBD1	CASRGRDRLNQPQHF	TGTGCCAGCAGAGGCCGGGACAGGCTGAATCAGCCCCAGCATTTT
TRBV5-6	.	TRBJ2-7	.	CASSLVHGMGRDLEQYF	TGTGCCAGCAGCTTAGTACATGGAATGGGGCGAGACCTCGAGCAGTACTTC
TRBV5-4	.	TRBJ2-3	.	CASSSRRDRLDTQYF	TGTGCCAGCAGTTCCAGAAGGGATAGATTAGATACGCAGTATTTT
TRBV15	.	TRBJ1-5	.	CATSRDGLGTFGQPQHF	TGTGCCACCAGCAGAGATGGCCTTGGGACTTTTGGTCAGCCCCAGCATTTT
TRBV10-1	.	TRBJ2-7	TRBD1	CASSRDSNYEQYF	TGCGCCAGCAGTCGGGACAGCAACTACGAGCAGTACTTC
TRBV3-1/TRBV3-2	.	TRBJ1-2	.	CASSHGVGGYTF	TGTGCCAGCAGCCACGGGGTAGGTGGCTACACCTTC
TRBV5-1	.	TRBJ2-2	.	CASRMVGNTGELFF	TGCGCCAGCAGGATGGTAGGGAACACCGGGGAGCTGTTTTTT
TRBV5-4	once	TRBJ2-5	.	CASSPAGTQETQYF	TGTGCCAGCAGCCCAGCGGGTACCCAAGAGACCCAGTACTTC
TRBV7-2	.	TRBJ2-3	TRBD2	CASSLRGGTPDTQYF	TGTGCCAGCAGCTTGCGGGGGGGGACTCCAGATACGCAGTATTTT
TRBV3-1/TRBV3-2	.	TRBJ1-1	.	CASSHRTRSTEAFF	TGTGCCAGCAGCCACAGGACGAGAAGCACTGAAGCTTTCTTT
TRBV2	.	TRBJ2-1	.	CASSSYNEQFF	TGTGCCAGCAGTTCCTACAATGAGCAGTTCTTC
TRBV4-1	.	TRBJ2-7	TRBD1	CASSHDRDYEQYF	TGCGCCAGCAGCCATGACAGGGACTACGAGCAGTACTTC
TRBV5-1	.	TRBJ2-3	.	CASSFQGTDTQYF	TGCGCCAGCAGCTTTCAGGGGACGGATACGCAGTATTTT
TRBV9	.	TRBJ2-1	TRBD2	CASNLAGGRNEQFF	TGTGCCTCCAACCTAGCGGGGGGCCGCAATGAGCAGTTCTTC
TRBV10-1	.	TRBJ2-2	.	CASSRMGTGELFF	TGCGCCAGCAGTCGGATGGGGACCGGGGAGCTGTTTTTT